The source of this T cell receptor (beta chain) is a study of blood T cell repertoires in COVID-19. Study-wide background: PBMCs, B-cell-depleted T cells, or T cells provided the cDNA or gDNA that made up the material.

As processed by the authors: Estimation of nucleated cell counts was performed using reference gene primer amplification. Repertoires were generated with immunoSEQ multiplex PCR, while TCRdb's copy carries only in-frame clones and drops some. V, J and clone size reflect that table, while D and trimming were determined from the DNA. The sample records around 150,000 clones, just over 90% being singletons. This CDR3 contains 13 residues. Trimming stripped 3 bases from V and 7 bases from J, with 12 bases between. Looked up from germline, CDR1 is KGHSH and CDR2 is LQKENI. The chain recombines TRBV18 with TRBJ1-2; D might be TRBD1 (5 bases). The TCR originated in a woman aged 60-70 years with COVID-19, enrolled during active disease. Sequenced sample: peripheral blood. As DNA, the CDR3 is TGTGCCAGCTCACCTGGCAGGGTAGCTGGCTACACCTTC. Protein sequence: CASSPGRVAGYTF.